The rows below give T cell receptor beta chains drawn from one sample of a study of blood T cell repertoires in COVID-19. Method: immunoSEQ multiplex PCR; TCRdb's copy keeps in-frame clones and lacks some. Among 200,000 to 250,000 clones, roughly four fifths were seen once, and the ten largest hold 7.8%. Specimen: peripheral blood. The receptor set was obtained from a woman of 80 years or more with COVID-19, enrolled during active disease. CDR3s include the opening cysteine and the closing phenylalanine or tryptophan. The D gene is left open where the match is weak. Not all rows give a size; the values are once, few, many and, for expanded clones, a class.

cdr3_length clone_size j_call d_call v_call cdr3_nt cdr3_aa
13 many TRBJ1-5 - TRBV3-1/TRBV3-2 TGTGCCAGCAGCCAAGGTGGCGGGCAGCCCCAGCATTTT CASSQGGGQPQHF
17 once TRBJ2-3 - TRBV5-1 TGCGCCAGCAGCCAAGGACTATCTCCATCCGCCACAGATACGCAGTATTTT CASSQGLSPSATDTQYF
17 - TRBJ2-7 TRBD1 TRBV4-1 TGCGCCAGCAGCCGGGAACTGGGACAGGGGGCCCCCTACGAGCAGTACTTC CASSRELGQGAPYEQYF
17 - TRBJ2-3 TRBD2 TRBV5-4 TGTGCCAGCAGCTTTTCGCTAGCGGTCTCGTCCACAGATACGCAGTATTTT CASSFSLAVSSTDTQYF
14 - TRBJ1-2 - TRBV6-1 TGTGCCAGCAGTGAAATGCAGGGGAACTATGGCTACACCTTC CASSEMQGNYGYTF
15 once TRBJ2-5 TRBD2 TRBV5-1 TGCGCCAGCAGGACCGGACTAGCGTGGGGGGAGACCCAGTACTTC CASRTGLAWGETQYF
15 - TRBJ1-5 - TRBV7-2 TGTGCCAGCAGCTTAGCGCGGAGTAGCAATCAGCCCCAGCATTTT CASSLARSSNQPQHF
12 - TRBJ2-1 - TRBV7-9 TGTGCCAGCAGCCGTGACACCAATGAGCAGTTCTTC CASSRDTNEQFF
15 - TRBJ2-5 TRBD2 TRBV7-6 TGTGCCAGCAGCTTAGGCCCCCTAGCGGGAGAGACCCAGTACTTC CASSLGPLAGETQYF
14 - TRBJ2-5 TRBD2 TRBV5-1 TGCGCCAGCAGCTTGGCGCGGGGGAGGGAGACCCAGTACTTC CASSLARGRETQYF
17 - TRBJ2-2 TRBD2 TRBV9 TGTGCCAGCAGCGTAGCGTGGGGACTAGCGAACACCGGGGAGCTGTTTTTT CASSVAWGLANTGELFF
15 - TRBJ1-1 - TRBV5-5 TGTGCCAGCAGCCTTTTTATAAACTCGAACACTGAAGCTTTCTTT CASSLFINSNTEAFF
14 - TRBJ1-5 - TRBV28 TGTGCCAGCAGTTTAGGACAAGCAAATCAGCCCCAGCATTTT CASSLGQANQPQHF
13 - TRBJ2-7 TRBD2 TRBV2 TGTGCCAGCAGTGAAGTTGGGGGGGGCGAGCAGTACTTC CASSEVGGGEQYF
11 - TRBJ2-7 - TRBV2 TGTGCCACTGCGGGAATTTACGAGCAGTACTTC CATAGIYEQYF
14 - TRBJ2-7 TRBD2 TRBV11-1 TGTGCCAGCAGCCGACTAGCGGGGGGCTACGAGCAGTACTTC CASSRLAGGYEQYF
14 - TRBJ2-3 - TRBV29-1 TGCAGCGTCCTCAGGGGCCCAGAAACAGATACGCAGTATTTT CSVLRGPETDTQYF
13 - TRBJ2-7 - TRBV5-6 TGTGCCAGCAGTCCACAGGGATTCTACGAGCAGTACTTC CASSPQGFYEQYF
13 - TRBJ2-1 - TRBV7-2 TGTGCCAGCAGCTTAATATATAATGATGAGCAGTTCTTC CASSLIYNDEQFF
14 - TRBJ1-1 - TRBV3-1/TRBV3-2 TGTGCCAGCAGCCAGCCCGGGAAGGGCACTGAAGCTTTCTTT CASSQPGKGTEAFF
16 once TRBJ1-6 TRBD1 TRBV6-5 TGTGCCAGCAGTTCCAGCCCCGGGACAGGGAATTCACCCCTCCACTTT CASSSSPGTGNSPLHF
14 - TRBJ2-7 - TRBV7-2 TGTGCCAGCAGCCGGGCGAGTGGGGCTGGCGAGCAGTACTTC CASSRASGAGEQYF
16 - TRBJ2-5 TRBD2 TRBV5-1 TGCGCCAGCAGCTTGGTTCCGGGTCCGGGAGGAGAGACCCAGTACTTC CASSLVPGPGGETQYF
16 - TRBJ1-4 - TRBV15 TGTGCCACCAGCAGAGGGTCTAGTGGCCTCCTTGAAAAACTGTTTTTT CATSRGSSGLLEKLFF
15 - TRBJ1-6 - TRBV5-1 TGCGCCAGCAGCTTGACCGGGATCCATAATTCACCCCTCCACTTT CASSLTGIHNSPLHF
12 - TRBJ1-5 - TRBV28 TGTGCCAGCAGTACTCGACAGCAGCCCCAGCATTTT CASSTRQQPQHF
16 - TRBJ1-2 - TRBV12-2 TGTGCAAGTCGCTTATCACCTAACAGGGGACGCTATGGCTACACCTTC CASRLSPNRGRYGYTF
15 - TRBJ2-7 TRBD2 TRBV5-4 TGTGCCAGCAGCCCCAAGACTAGCGGACCCTACGAGCAGTACTTC CASSPKTSGPYEQYF
11 - TRBJ1-4 - TRBV10-2 TGCGCCAGCAGATATAATGAAAAACTGTTTTTT CASRYNEKLFF
16 once TRBJ1-3 TRBD1 TRBV3-1/TRBV3-2 TGTGCCAGCAGTCAGATACAGGGGGGGTCTGGAAACACCATATATTTT CASSQIQGGSGNTIYF
14 - TRBJ1-1 - TRBV7-9 TGTGCCAGCACCCAAGGTCCAGGGAACACTGAAGCTTTCTTT CASTQGPGNTEAFF
14 - TRBJ2-3 - TRBV18 TGTGCCAGCTCACCGGACACGCACACAGATACGCAGTATTTT CASSPDTHTDTQYF
14 - TRBJ2-3 - TRBV5-1 TGCGCCAGCAGCCAAGTCACGGGGACAGATACGCAGTATTTT CASSQVTGTDTQYF
15 - TRBJ1-4 - TRBV2 TGTGCCAGCAGTGAGGCCCGGGTACCGAATGAAAAACTGTTTTTT CASSEARVPNEKLFF
18 - TRBJ2-5 - TRBV4-1 TGCGCCAGCAGCCAAGATCCACCGCAATCCGGAGTACAAGAGACCCAGTACTTC CASSQDPPQSGVQETQYF
14 - TRBJ1-1 - TRBV19 TGTGCCAGTAGTATAATAGCAGCCAACACTGAAGCTTTCTTT CASSIIAANTEAFF
18 few TRBJ2-2 TRBD2 TRBV9 TGTGCCAGCAGCACCTCACCGCTAGCGGGGGGGCTGCCCGGGGAGCTGTTTTTT CASSTSPLAGGLPGELFF
14 - TRBJ2-7 - TRBV7-9 TGTGCCAGCAGCGAACGTGCTATCTCCTACGAGCAGTACTTC CASSERAISYEQYF
13 - TRBJ1-1 TRBD1 TRBV6-5 TGTGCCAGCTTACGGACAGGGAACACTGAAGCTTTCTTT CASLRTGNTEAFF
12 - TRBJ1-1 - TRBV6-1 TGTGCCAGCAGTGATTTGAGCACTGAAGCTTTCTTT CASSDLSTEAFF
14 - TRBJ1-2 - TRBV14 TGTGCCAGCAGCCAGGATCGGGGTTCTTATGGCTACACCTTC CASSQDRGSYGYTF
15 - TRBJ2-1 - TRBV21-1 TGTGCCAGCAGCAAGAAGAGGGAGCGTGGGAATGAGCAGTTCTTC CASSKKRERGNEQFF